Listed below are T cell receptor beta chains from one sample, sequenced in a study of Ad26.COV2.S vaccination and SARS-CoV-2 variants. The data were produced by immunoSEQ multiplex PCR, yet TCRdb's version contains in-frame clones alone and is incomplete. The top ten clones hold about 3.6% of a sample with 300,000 to 500,000 clones, around 85% of them seen once. Here the sequenced sample was peripheral blood, taken in a trial of Ad26.COV2.S vaccine versus placebo. The origin of the receptors is a person between 18 and 65 years old who received the Ad26.COV2.S COVID-19 vaccine or a placebo. The CDR3 runs from the conserved cysteine through the conserved F or W. D genes are given only for firm matches.

j_call: TRBJ2-3; v_call: TRBV7-9; d_call: NA; cdr3_aa: CASSLDFSQSTDTQYF; cdr3_nt: TGTGCCAGCAGCTTAGACTTCAGCCAGAGCACAGATACGCAGTATTTT
j_call: TRBJ2-1; v_call: TRBV28; d_call: NA; cdr3_aa: CASSRSGEQFF; cdr3_nt: TGTGCCAGCAGCCGGTCCGGAGAGCAGTTCTTC
j_call: TRBJ2-3; v_call: TRBV5-6; d_call: TRBD1; cdr3_aa: CASSPGQGADTQYF; cdr3_nt: TGTGCCAGCAGCCCCGGACAGGGGGCTGATACGCAGTATTTT
j_call: TRBJ2-7; v_call: TRBV3-1/TRBV3-2; d_call: NA; cdr3_aa: CASSQPPGPSGSYEQYF; cdr3_nt: TGTGCCAGCAGCCAGCCCCCGGGACCCTCGGGCTCCTACGAGCAGTACTTC
j_call: TRBJ2-5; v_call: TRBV29-1; d_call: NA; cdr3_aa: CSVGEGRRSETQYF; cdr3_nt: TGCAGCGTTGGAGAGGGGCGGAGGTCGGAGACCCAGTACTTC
j_call: TRBJ1-2; v_call: TRBV7-9; d_call: NA; cdr3_aa: CASSYKGIYTF; cdr3_nt: TGTGCCAGCAGCTATAAAGGGATCTACACCTTC
j_call: TRBJ2-1; v_call: TRBV7-2; d_call: NA; cdr3_aa: CASSAIPGHYSEQFF; cdr3_nt: TGTGCCAGCAGCGCGATACCGGGACACTACTCTGAGCAGTTCTTC
j_call: TRBJ1-5; v_call: TRBV30; d_call: NA; cdr3_aa: CAWSVQHNQPQHF; cdr3_nt: TGTGCCTGGAGTGTACAGCACAATCAGCCCCAGCATTTT
j_call: TRBJ1-6; v_call: TRBV5-6; d_call: TRBD1; cdr3_aa: CASSFGTGGQSPLHF; cdr3_nt: TGTGCCAGCAGCTTCGGGACAGGGGGCCAATCACCCCTCCACTTT
j_call: TRBJ1-1; v_call: TRBV6-1; d_call: NA; cdr3_aa: CASSPGLFEAFF; cdr3_nt: TGTGCCAGCAGTCCGGGCCTTTTTGAAGCTTTCTTT
j_call: TRBJ1-4; v_call: TRBV4-3; d_call: NA; cdr3_aa: CASSPQRTINEKLFF; cdr3_nt: TGCGCCAGCAGCCCACAAAGGACAATTAATGAAAAACTGTTTTTT
j_call: TRBJ1-2; v_call: TRBV6-5; d_call: NA; cdr3_aa: CASSYSGGGTFVGYTF; cdr3_nt: TGTGCCAGCAGTTACTCCGGGGGCGGGACATTCGTCGGCTACACCTTC
j_call: TRBJ2-7; v_call: TRBV11-3; d_call: TRBD1; cdr3_aa: CASSAGTGDEQYF; cdr3_nt: TGTGCCAGCAGTGCCGGGACAGGCGACGAGCAGTACTTC
j_call: TRBJ2-7; v_call: TRBV4-1; d_call: TRBD1; cdr3_aa: CASSQVSQGAYEQYF; cdr3_nt: TGCGCCAGCAGCCAAGTAAGTCAGGGGGCTTACGAGCAGTACTTC
j_call: TRBJ1-5; v_call: TRBV23-1; d_call: TRBD1; cdr3_aa: CASSHDRGSQPQHF; cdr3_nt: TGCGCCAGCAGTCACGACAGGGGAAGCCAGCCCCAGCATTTT